This T cell receptor (beta chain) is drawn from a study of glioma-infiltrating T cells. For this clonotype: Antigen: not known.

Amplification of TCR alpha and beta CDR3 regions from RNA used iRepertoire nested multiplex PCR. TCRdb itself ran the multiplex PCR reads through MiXCR, one entry per CDR3 protein. The sample has 300,000 to 450,000 distinct CDR3 sequences, approximately 42% seen once. General study points: Very few CDR3 sequences were shared between tissue and blood. Above-expected tissue-blood divergence occurred in all gliomas, most in low-grade ones.

Source material: glioma tissue, nonneoplastic brain tissue, or PBMCs (not recorded which). This receptor was taken from a human donor with low-grade glioma or glioblastoma, undergoing nonglioma brain surgery, or in good health (not recorded which).

CDR3 bases: TGTGCCACGACTTTGGGTCCCGCCTACGAGCAGTACTTC. Translation gives CATTLGPAYEQYF. This chain uses TRBV28 with TRBJ2-7; D remains unclear. V lost 10 bases and J lost 2, with 15 bases in between. This CDR3 is 13 amino acids long. Per the germline V gene, CDR1 is MDHEN and CDR2 is SYDVKM. The whole variable domain, remainder taken from reference TRBV28 and TRBJ2-7, is DVKVTQSSRYLVKRTGEKVFLECVQDMDHENMFWYRQDPGLGLRLIYFSYDVKMKEKGDIPEGYSVSREKKERFSLILESASTNQTSMYLCATTLGPAYEQYFGPGTRLTVT.